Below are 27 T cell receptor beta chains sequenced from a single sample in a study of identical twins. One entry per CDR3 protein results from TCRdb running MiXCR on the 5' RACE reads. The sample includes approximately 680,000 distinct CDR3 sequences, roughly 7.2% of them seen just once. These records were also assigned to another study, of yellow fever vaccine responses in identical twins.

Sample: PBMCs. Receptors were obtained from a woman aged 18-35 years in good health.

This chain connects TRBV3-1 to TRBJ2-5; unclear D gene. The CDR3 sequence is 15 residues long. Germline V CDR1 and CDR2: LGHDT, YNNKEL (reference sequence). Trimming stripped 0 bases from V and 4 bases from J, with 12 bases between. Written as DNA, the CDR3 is TGTGCCAGCAGCCAAGAGATGGGATCTCGAGAGACCCAGTACTTC. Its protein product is CASSQEMGSRETQYF.

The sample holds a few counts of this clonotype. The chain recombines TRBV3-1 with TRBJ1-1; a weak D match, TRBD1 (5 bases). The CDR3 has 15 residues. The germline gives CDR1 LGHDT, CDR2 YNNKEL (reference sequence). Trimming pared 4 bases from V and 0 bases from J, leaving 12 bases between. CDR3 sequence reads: CASSPRQTMNTEAFF. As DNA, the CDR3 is TGTGCCAGCAGCCCAAGACAGACTATGAACACTGAAGCTTTCTTT.

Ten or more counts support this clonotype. The CDR3 bases are TGTGCCAGCAGCTCCGGTTCCGGGTCCTACTCCTACGAGCAGTACTTC. It encodes CASSSGSGSYSYEQYF. This rearrangement joins TRBV7-6 to TRBJ2-7; D is uncertain. The CDR3 is made up of 16 amino acids. The germline V and J ends were trimmed by 4 bases and 0 bases, with 16 bases remaining between them. CDR1 and CDR2 (germline): SGHVS, FNYEAQ.

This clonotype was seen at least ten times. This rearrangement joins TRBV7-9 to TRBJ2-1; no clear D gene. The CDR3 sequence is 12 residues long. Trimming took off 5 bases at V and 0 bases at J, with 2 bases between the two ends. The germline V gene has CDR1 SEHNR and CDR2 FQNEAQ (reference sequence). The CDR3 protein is CASSLSYNEQFF. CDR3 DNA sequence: TGTGCCAGCAGCCTCTCCTACAATGAGCAGTTCTTC.

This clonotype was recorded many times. The CDR3 nucleotides are TGTGCCAGCACCGGGACAGGTGCTAATTCACCCCTCCACTTT. Protein: CASTGTGANSPLHF. The chain employs TRBV5-6 and TRBJ1-6; 8 positions match TRBD1. V trimming: 6 bases; J trimming: 6 bases; junction bases outside the gene matches: 5. CDR3 length: 14 amino acids. Germline assignment: CDR1 SGHDT and CDR2 YYEEEE.

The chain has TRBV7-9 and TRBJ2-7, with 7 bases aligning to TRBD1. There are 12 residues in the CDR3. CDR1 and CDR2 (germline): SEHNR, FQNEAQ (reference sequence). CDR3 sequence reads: CASSLGDSQSFV. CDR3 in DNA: TGTGCCAGCAGCTTAGGGGACAGCCAAAGTTTCGTC.

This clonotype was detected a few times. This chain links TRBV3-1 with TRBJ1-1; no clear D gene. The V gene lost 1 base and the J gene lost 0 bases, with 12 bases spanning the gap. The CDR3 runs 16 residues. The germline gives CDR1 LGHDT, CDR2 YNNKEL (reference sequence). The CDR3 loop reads CASSQGKGGMNTEAFF. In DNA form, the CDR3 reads TGTGCCAGCAGCCAAGGCAAGGGAGGGATGAACACTGAAGCTTTCTTT.

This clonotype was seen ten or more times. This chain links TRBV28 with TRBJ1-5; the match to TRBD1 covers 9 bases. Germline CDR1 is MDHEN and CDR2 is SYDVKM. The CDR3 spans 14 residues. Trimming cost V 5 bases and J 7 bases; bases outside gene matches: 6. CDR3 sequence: CASSPGTGKQPQHF. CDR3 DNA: TGTGCCAGCAGTCCTGGGACAGGGAAACAGCCCCAGCATTTT.

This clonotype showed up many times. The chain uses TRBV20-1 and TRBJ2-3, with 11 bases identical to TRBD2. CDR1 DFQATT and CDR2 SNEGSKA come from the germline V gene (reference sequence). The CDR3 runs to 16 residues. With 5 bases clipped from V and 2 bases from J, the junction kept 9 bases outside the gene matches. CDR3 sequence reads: CSAGFLLAGDTDTQYF. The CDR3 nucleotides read TGCAGTGCTGGCTTTTTACTAGCGGGGGACACAGATACGCAGTATTTT.

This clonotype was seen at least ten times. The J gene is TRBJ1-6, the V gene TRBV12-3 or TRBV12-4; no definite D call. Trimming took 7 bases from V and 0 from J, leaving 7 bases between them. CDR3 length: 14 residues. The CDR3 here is CASMEGSYNSPLHF. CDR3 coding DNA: TGTGCCAGCATGGAAGGCTCCTATAATTCACCCCTCCACTTT.

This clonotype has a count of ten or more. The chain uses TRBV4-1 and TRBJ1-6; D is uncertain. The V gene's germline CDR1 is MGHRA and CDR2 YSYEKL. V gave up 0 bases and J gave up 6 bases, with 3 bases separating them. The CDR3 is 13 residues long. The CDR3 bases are TGCGCCAGCAGCCAAGAATCTAATTCACCCCTCCACTTT. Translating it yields CASSQESNSPLHF.

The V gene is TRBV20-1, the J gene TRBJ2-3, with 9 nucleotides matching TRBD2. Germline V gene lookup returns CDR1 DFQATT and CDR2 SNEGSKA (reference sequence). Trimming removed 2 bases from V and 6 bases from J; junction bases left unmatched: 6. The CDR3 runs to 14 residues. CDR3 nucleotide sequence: TGCAGTGCTAGAACGAGGCGGGAGGGCGATACGCAGTATTTT. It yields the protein CSARTRREGDTQYF.

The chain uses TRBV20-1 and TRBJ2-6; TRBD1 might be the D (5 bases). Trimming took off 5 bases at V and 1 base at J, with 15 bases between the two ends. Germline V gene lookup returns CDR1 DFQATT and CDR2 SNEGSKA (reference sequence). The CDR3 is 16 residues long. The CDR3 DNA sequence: TGCAGTGCTGCCCTGTTTGGGGCGTCTGGGGCCAACGTCCTGACTTTC. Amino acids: CSAALFGASGANVLTF.

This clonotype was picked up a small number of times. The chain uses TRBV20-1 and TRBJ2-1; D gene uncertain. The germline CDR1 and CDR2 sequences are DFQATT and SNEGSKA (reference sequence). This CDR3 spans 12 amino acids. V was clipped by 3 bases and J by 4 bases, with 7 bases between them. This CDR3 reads CSASVPYNEQFF. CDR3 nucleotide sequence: TGCAGTGCTAGCGTCCCGTACAATGAGCAGTTCTTC.

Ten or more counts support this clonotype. In DNA, the CDR3 is TGTGCCAGCAGTTTATTGGGATATTCACCCCTCCACTTT. Translating it yields CASSLLGYSPLHF. V is TRBV28 and J is TRBJ1-6; D ambiguous. Germline loops: CDR1 MDHEN, CDR2 SYDVKM. The ends were cut back, 1 base at V and 8 bases at J, with 6 bases in the middle. This CDR3 comprises 13 residues.

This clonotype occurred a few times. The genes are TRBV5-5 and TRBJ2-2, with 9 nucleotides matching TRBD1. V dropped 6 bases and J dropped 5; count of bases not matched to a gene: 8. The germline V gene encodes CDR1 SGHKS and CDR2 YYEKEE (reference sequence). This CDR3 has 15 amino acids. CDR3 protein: CASTGTGRYTGELFF. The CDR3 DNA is TGTGCCAGCACCGGGACAGGGAGGTATACCGGGGAGCTGTTTTTT.

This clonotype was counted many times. The CDR3 loop reads CAISEDSTSGRNIQYF. CDR3 sequence (DNA): TGTGCCATCAGTGAGGACAGCACTTCGGGGAGAAACATTCAGTACTTC. The chain is built from TRBV10-3 and TRBJ2-4; tentatively, D is TRBD1 or TRBD2 (5 bases each). Trimming shortened V by 2 bases and J by 6 bases, and 17 bases separated the two germline ends. The CDR3 spans 16 residues. CDR1 is ENHRY and CDR2 is SYGVKD in the germline V gene.

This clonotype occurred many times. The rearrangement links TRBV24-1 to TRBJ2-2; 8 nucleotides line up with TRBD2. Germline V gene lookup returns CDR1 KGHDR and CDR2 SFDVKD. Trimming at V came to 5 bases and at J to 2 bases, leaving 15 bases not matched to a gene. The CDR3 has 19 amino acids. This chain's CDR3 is CATSGPAGRAGVNTGELFF. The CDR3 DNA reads TGTGCCACCAGTGGCCCCGCGGGTCGAGCGGGAGTAAACACCGGGGAGCTGTTTTTT.

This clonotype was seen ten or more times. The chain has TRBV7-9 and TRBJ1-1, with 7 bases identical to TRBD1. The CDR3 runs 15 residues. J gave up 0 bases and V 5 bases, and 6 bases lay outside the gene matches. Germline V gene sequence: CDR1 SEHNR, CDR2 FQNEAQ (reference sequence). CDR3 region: CASSPTGQMNTEAFF. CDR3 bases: TGTGCCAGCAGCCCGACGGGACAGATGAACACTGAAGCTTTCTTT.

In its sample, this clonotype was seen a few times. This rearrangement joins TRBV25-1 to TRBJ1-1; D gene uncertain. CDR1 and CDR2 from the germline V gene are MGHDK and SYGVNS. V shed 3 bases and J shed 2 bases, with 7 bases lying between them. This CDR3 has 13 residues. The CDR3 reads CASSESTNTEAFF. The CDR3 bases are TGTGCCAGCAGTGAGTCAACCAACACTGAAGCTTTCTTT.

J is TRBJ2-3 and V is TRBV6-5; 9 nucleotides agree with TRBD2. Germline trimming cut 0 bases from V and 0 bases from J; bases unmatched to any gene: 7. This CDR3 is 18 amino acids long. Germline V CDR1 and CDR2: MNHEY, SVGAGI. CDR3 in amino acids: CASSYSGNSGGSTDTQYF. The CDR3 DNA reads TGTGCCAGCAGTTACTCGGGCAATAGCGGGGGTAGCACAGATACGCAGTATTTT.

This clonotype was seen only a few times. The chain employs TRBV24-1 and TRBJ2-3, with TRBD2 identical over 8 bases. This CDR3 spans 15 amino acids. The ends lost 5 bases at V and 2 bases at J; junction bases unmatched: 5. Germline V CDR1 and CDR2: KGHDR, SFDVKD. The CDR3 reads CATSGSGTNTDTQYF. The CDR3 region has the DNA TGTGCCACCAGTGGTAGCGGGACGAACACAGATACGCAGTATTTT.

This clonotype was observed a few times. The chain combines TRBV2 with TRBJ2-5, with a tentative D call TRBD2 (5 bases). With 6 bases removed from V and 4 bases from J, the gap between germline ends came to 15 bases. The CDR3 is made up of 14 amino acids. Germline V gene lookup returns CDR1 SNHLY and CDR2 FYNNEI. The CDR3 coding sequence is TGTGCCAGCAGCGGCCGAGGGATCCTAGAGACCCAGTACTTC. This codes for CASSGRGILETQYF.

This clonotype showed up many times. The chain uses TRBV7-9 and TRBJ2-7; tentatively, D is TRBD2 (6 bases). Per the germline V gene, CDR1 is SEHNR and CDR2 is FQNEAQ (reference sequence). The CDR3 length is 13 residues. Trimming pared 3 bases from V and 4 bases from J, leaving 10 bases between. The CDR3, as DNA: TGTGCCAGCAGCTTCGGCGGGGCGTACGAGCAGTACGTC. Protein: CASSFGGAYEQYV.

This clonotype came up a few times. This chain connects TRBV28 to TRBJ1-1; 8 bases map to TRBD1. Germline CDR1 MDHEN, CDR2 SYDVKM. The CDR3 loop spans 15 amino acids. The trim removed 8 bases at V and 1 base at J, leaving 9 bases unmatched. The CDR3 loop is CASLDRGGWNTEAFF. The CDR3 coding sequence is TGTGCCAGCCTTGACAGGGGTGGATGGAACACTGAAGCTTTCTTT.

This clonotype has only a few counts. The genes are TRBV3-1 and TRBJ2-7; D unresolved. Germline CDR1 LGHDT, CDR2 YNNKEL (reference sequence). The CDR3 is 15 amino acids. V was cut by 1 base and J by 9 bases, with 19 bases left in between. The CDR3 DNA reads TGTGCCAGCAGCCAAGGAGGCGCTACCAGACGTTGGCAGTACTTC. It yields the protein CASSQGGATRRWQYF.

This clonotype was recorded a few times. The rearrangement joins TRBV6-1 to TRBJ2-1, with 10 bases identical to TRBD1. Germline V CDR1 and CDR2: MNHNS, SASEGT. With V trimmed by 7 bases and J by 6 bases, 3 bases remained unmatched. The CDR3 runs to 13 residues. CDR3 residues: CASMTGGVNEQFF. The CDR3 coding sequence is TGTGCCAGCATGACAGGGGGCGTCAATGAGCAGTTCTTC.